Presented here are 13 T cell receptor beta chains from one specimen sequenced in a study of T cells after yellow fever vaccination. TCRdb reanalysed the 5' RACE reads using MiXCR and keeps one entry per CDR3 protein. The sample lists approximately 260,000 distinct CDR3 sequences; about 5.2% were seen once. The material sequenced was CD4+ T cells sorted from PBMCs, taken on the day of the yellow fever booster vaccination. The receptors derive from a man younger than 35 who received the YFV17D yellow fever vaccine.

This clonotype was found a few times. The V gene is TRBV18, the J gene TRBJ2-1, with 8 bases fitting TRBD2. The CDR3 totals 13 residues. Germline V lookup: CDR1 KGHSH, CDR2 LQKENI. The ends lost 3 bases at V and 8 bases at J; junction bases unmatched: 3. The CDR3: CASSPRGVDEQFF. The CDR3, as DNA: TGTGCCAGCTCACCGCGGGGGGTTGATGAGCAGTTCTTC.

This clonotype came up many times. The chain joins TRBV7-2 to TRBJ1-2; D is unclear. Between the trimmed V and J ends, which lost 5 bases and 7 bases, there was a span of 11 bases. The germline V gene encodes CDR1 SGHTA and CDR2 FQGNSA. This CDR3 is built from 12 residues. CDR3 DNA sequence: TGTGCCAGCAGCAGGGCCGGCGGTGGCTACACCTTC. Translated: CASSRAGGGYTF.

This clonotype was counted many times. V and J are TRBV7-2 and TRBJ2-1; D is unresolved. V was pared by 1 base and J by 5 bases, with 6 bases between. Germline V CDR1 and CDR2: SGHTA, FQGNSA. CDR3 length: 13 residues. The DNA of the CDR3 is TGTGCCAGCAGCTTAGGCTGGGACAATGAGCAGTTCTTC. This sequence encodes CASSLGWDNEQFF.

This clonotype was seen many times. The CDR3 sequence: CSVAYASTDTQYF. The CDR3 DNA reads TGCAGCGTAGCATATGCTAGCACAGATACGCAGTATTTT. This chain joins TRBV29-1 and TRBJ2-3; D remains unclear. The length of the CDR3 is 13 residues. The germline CDR1 and CDR2 sequences are SQVTM and ANQGSEA. Trimming pared 6 bases from V and 0 bases from J, leaving 10 bases between.

V is TRBV27 and J is TRBJ1-2, with D perhaps matching TRBD1 (6 bases). Trimming pared 9 bases from V and 7 bases from J, leaving 24 bases between. Germline CDR1 MNHEY, CDR2 SMNVEV (reference sequence). The CDR3 runs to 15 residues. This chain's CDR3 is CASSIDPGTRPGYTF. Here the CDR3 DNA reads TGTGCCAGTTCGATCGATCCCGGGACAAGGCCTGGCTACACCTTC.

This clonotype was seen more than once but under ten times. J is TRBJ1-1 and V is TRBV6-6; TRBD1 might be the D (6 bases). The CDR3 covers 14 residues. Trimming removed 2 bases from V and 6 bases from J, with 13 bases in between. The V gene's germline CDR1 is MNHNY and CDR2 SVGAGI (reference sequence). The CDR3 spells CASSYPGVSAEAFF. The DNA of the CDR3 is TGTGCCAGCAGTTACCCAGGGGTGAGCGCTGAAGCTTTCTTT.

This clonotype was seen a handful of times. This rearrangement joins TRBV7-3 to TRBJ2-1, with 8 bases fitting TRBD2. The CDR3 is 13 residues long. The V and J ends lost 1 base and 12 bases, in that order; junction bases with no gene match: 5. CDR1 and CDR2 from the germline V gene are SGHTA and FQGTGA. The CDR3 spells CASSLNSGDLQFF. DNA of the CDR3: TGTGCCAGCAGCTTAAATAGCGGGGATCTGCAGTTCTTC.

V and J are TRBV7-2 and TRBJ2-1; D is perhaps TRBD2 (7 bases). Trimming left V 4 bases short and J 4 bases short, with 23 bases between. Germline V gene lookup returns CDR1 SGHTA and CDR2 FQGNSA. This CDR3 has 18 residues. CDR3 coding DNA: TGTGCCAGCAGCTCCCCCGAACCTCTCGCGGGGGCTTACAATGAGCAGTTCTTC. The encoded protein is CASSSPEPLAGAYNEQFF.

The table lists this clonotype with many counts. The chain combines TRBV7-2 with TRBJ2-4, with D unresolved. Germline V gene sequence: CDR1 SGHTA, CDR2 FQGNSA. Trimming took 3 bases from V and 4 from J, leaving 13 bases between them. This CDR3 region has 15 residues. The chain's CDR3 is CASSLEFLGKNIQYF. In nucleotides, the CDR3 is TGTGCCAGCAGCTTGGAGTTTTTAGGTAAAAACATTCAGTACTTC.

The sample holds many counts of this clonotype. V gene TRBV28 combines with J gene TRBJ2-3; D is uncertain. The ends were cut back, 6 bases at V and 2 bases at J, with 15 bases in the middle. Germline CDR1 is MDHEN and CDR2 is SYDVKM. CDR3 length: 15 residues. CDR3 DNA: TGTGCCAGCAGCCTCTCTCCCTCGACCACAGATACGCAGTATTTT. Residues: CASSLSPSTTDTQYF.

This clonotype appeared many times. V gene TRBV11-2 combines with J gene TRBJ2-1; 7 bases agree with TRBD2. CDR1 and CDR2 from the germline V gene are SGHAT and FQNNGV. The CDR3 sequence is 16 residues long. V shed 5 bases and J 4 bases; nucleotides not matched to a gene: 11. CDR3 sequence reads: CASSPIRGEPYNEQFF. In nucleotides, the CDR3 is TGTGCCAGCAGCCCAATCCGGGGGGAACCTTACAATGAGCAGTTCTTC. Based on the CDR3 plus reference TRBV11-2 and TRBJ2-1, the full variable domain is EAGVAQSPRYKIIEKRQSVAFWCNPISGHATLYWYQQILGQGPKLLIQFQNNGVVDDSQLPKDRFSAERLKGVDSTLKIQPAKLEDSAVYLCASSPIRGEPYNEQFFGPGTRLTVL.

This chain links TRBV4-1 with TRBJ2-2; D gene uncertain. Trimming removed 4 bases at V and 3 bases at J, with 15 bases between. This CDR3 spans 16 amino acids. Germline V gene data show CDR1 as MGHRA and CDR2 as YSYEKL. The CDR3 reads CASSLWATADTGELFF. In DNA form, the CDR3 reads TGCGCCAGCAGCCTTTGGGCCACGGCGGACACCGGGGAGCTGTTTTTT.

The rearrangement links TRBV5-4 to TRBJ1-2; 8 bases agree with TRBD1. The germline gives CDR1 SGHNT, CDR2 YYREEE (reference sequence). The V segment lost 4 bases and the J segment 7 bases; nucleotides outside the gene matches: 6. The CDR3 contains 13 residues. The CDR3 DNA reads TGTGCCAGCAGCCGTCCAGGGGGCTCTGGCTACACCTTC. It yields the protein CASSRPGGSGYTF.